This T cell receptor (beta chain) appears in the sequencing data of a study of breast tumors, draining lymph nodes, adjacent tissues. Whole-study findings and limits: The lymph node origin of tumor T cells was framed as consistent with a hypothesis, not demonstrated. Compared with lymph nodes, tumors were less diverse; compared with nontumor tissue, more. Tumor and nontumor repertoires were significantly more similar in luminal-like than in basal-like breast cancer.

This clonotype has at least ten counts. The antigen is not known. Via MiXCR, TCRdb re-called the multiplex PCR reads, giving one row per CDR3 protein. The data contain 21,000 or so distinct CDR3 sequences, around 41% of them seen just once; the ten biggest clones take up 24%. There are 15 residues in the CDR3. The germline V and J ends were trimmed by 1 base and 5 bases, with 15 bases remaining between them. From germline, CDR1 is SEHNR and CDR2 FQNEAQ (reference sequence). This TCR was recovered from a female donor with breast cancer. Some clones in this sample may be carry-over from other donors' samples. The genes are TRBV7-9 and TRBJ2-7; the D call may be TRBD1 or TRBD2 (5 bases each). The specimen was breast tumor tissue. CDR3 nucleotide sequence: TGTGCCAGCAGCTTAGGAGGGAAGGGCAGGGACGAGCAGTACTTC. This sequence encodes CASSLGGKGRDEQYF.